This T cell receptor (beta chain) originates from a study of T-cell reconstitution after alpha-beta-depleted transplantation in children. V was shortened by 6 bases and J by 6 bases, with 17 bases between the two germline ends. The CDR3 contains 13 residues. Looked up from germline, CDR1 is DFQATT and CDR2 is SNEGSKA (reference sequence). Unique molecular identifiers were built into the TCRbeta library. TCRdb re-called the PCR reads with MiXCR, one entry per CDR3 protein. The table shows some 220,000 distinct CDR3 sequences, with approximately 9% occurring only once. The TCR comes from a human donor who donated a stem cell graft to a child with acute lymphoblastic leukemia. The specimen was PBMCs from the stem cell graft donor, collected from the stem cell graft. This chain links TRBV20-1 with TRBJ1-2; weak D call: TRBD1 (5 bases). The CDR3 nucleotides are TGCAGTGCCACCGAGAGGGGAGGGGATGGCTACACCTTC. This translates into CSATERGGDGYTF.